A single sample gave rise to the 2 T cell receptor beta chains below, sequenced in a study of cytomegalovirus exposure and HLA in healthy donors. Primers for the PCR totalled 60 Vbeta and 13 Jbeta. Libraries were prepared by immunoSEQ multiplex PCR; TCRdb keeps only in-frame clonotypes and omits some of them. Here the sample spans approximately 150,000 clones, roughly 80% being singletons. Material for sequencing was PBMCs. These receptors were obtained from a woman under 30 in good health and CMV-seropositive.

V gene TRBV5-1 combines with J gene TRBJ2-7; weak D call: TRBD2 (7 bases). Germline lookup yields CDR1 SGHRS and CDR2 YFSETQ. There are 15 residues in the CDR3. V shed 0 bases and J shed 5 bases, with 15 bases lying between them. As DNA, the CDR3 is TGCGCCAGCAGCTTGGCCGGGGGGCAGGGTGACGAGCAGTACTTC. Its translation: CASSLAGGQGDEQYF.

This clone came up once. V is TRBV2 and J is TRBJ1-1; tentative D call: TRBD1 (5 bases). The V end lost 3 bases, the J end lost 1 base, and 12 bases lay between the germline ends. The length of the CDR3 is 15 residues. The germline V gene has CDR1 SNHLY and CDR2 FYNNEI. Here the CDR3 DNA reads TGTGCCAGCAGTGATTTTCGGCAGGGGAACACTGAAGCTTTCTTT. Encoded protein: CASSDFRQGNTEAFF.